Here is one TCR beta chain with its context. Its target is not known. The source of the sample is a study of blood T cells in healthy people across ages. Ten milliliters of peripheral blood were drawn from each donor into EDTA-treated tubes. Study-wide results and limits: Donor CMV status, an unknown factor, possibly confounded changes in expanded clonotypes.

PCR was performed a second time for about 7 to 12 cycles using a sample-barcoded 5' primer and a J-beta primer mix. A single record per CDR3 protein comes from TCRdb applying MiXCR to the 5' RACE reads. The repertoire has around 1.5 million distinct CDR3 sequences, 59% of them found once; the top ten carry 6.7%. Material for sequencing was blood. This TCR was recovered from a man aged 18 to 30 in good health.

The CDR3 region is CASSVDLGREQYF. In nucleotides, the CDR3 is TGCGCCAGCAGCGTGGACTTAGGGCGCGAGCAGTACTTC. The V call is TRBV5-1, the J call TRBJ2-7, with D tentatively TRBD2 (5 bases). This CDR3 has 13 residues. The V end was cut by 4 bases, the J end by 6 bases, with 14 bases between. Germline assignment: CDR1 SGHRS and CDR2 YFSETQ.